This T cell receptor beta chain stems from a study of shared clonotypes between healthy human individuals. Naive CD8 cells, CD45RO-negative and positively selected for CCR7, excluded terminally differentiated effector memory CD45RA+ cells. V was cut by 0 bases and J by 6 bases, with 20 bases left in between. The CDR3 is made up of 17 amino acids. Germline V CDR1 and CDR2: MNHEY, SMNVEV (reference sequence). The assay was run at deep level. Each subset's genomic DNA was shared equally among a number of immunoSEQ plates. In the study's own analysis: Filtering differed because ImmunoSEQ produced junction-only sequences that carried no quality scores. Only in-frame clones appear in the TCRdb table, and some are missing; sequencing was by immunoSEQ multiplex PCR. Clone size and the V and J calls come from that table; the DNA yielded D and trimming. The repertoire consists of some 2,100,000 clones, with around 93% occurring once and the leading ten covering 1.7%.

The sample taken for sequencing was naive CD8+ T cells from PBMCs. V usage is TRBV27 and J usage is TRBJ1-2, with D possibly TRBD1 on 5 matching bases. This TCR was sampled from a man between 18 and 35 years old in good health. Some clones in this sample may be carry-over from other donors' samples. CDR3 in amino acids: CASSLSMYGGIRDGYTF. The CDR3, as DNA: TGTGCCAGCAGTTTATCTATGTATGGGGGGATTAGGGATGGCTACACCTTC.